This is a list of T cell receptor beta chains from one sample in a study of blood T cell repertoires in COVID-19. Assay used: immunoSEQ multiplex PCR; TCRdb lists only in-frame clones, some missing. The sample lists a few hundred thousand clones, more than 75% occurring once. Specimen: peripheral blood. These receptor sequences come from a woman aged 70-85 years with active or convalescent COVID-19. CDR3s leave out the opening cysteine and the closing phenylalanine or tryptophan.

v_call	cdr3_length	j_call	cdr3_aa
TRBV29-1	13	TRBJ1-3	SVGDGTGSGNTIY
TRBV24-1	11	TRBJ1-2	ATSDWAGEVYT
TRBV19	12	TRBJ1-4	ASSIWGQREKLF
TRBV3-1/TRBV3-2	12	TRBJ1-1	ASTRGQGNTEAF
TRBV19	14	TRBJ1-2	ASSIGMTGANYGYT
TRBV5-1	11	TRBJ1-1	ASRSGSGTEAF
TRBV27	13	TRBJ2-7	ASSLSRGSSYEQY
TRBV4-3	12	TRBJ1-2	ASSQNQGMSGYT
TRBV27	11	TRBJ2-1	ASSLDRRNEQF
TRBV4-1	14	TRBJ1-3	ASSHENWASGNTIY
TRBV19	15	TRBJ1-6	ASSRYGQGAKISPLH
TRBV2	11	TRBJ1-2	ASSGDRSRGYT
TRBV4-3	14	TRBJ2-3	ASSQGGQGSTDTQY
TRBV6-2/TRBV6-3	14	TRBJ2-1	ASSYSKAGGYNEQF
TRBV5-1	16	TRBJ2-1	ASSLGTAVDVSYNEQF
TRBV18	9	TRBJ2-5	ASSLEGTQY
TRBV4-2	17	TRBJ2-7	ASSQDILTSVGSMYEQY
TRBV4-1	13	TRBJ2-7	ASSPGDRASYEQY
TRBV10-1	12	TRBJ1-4	ASSEAQGSEKLF
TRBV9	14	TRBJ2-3	ASSVGTSYSTDTQY
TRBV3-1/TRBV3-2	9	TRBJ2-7	ASSQKSEQY
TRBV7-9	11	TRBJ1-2	ASSSPLGRGYT
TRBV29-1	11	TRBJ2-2	SVSPGAVGELF
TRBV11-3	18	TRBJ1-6	ASSLASGKNPPTYNSPLH
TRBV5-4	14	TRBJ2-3	ASSPIRQGAQDTQY
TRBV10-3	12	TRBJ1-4	AISAGTVNEKLF
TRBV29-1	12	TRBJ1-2	SVGKGQRLGGYT
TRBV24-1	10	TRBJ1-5	ATSGRGQPQH
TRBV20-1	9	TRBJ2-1	SAKLHNEQF
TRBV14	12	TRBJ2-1	ASSQVRSYNEQF
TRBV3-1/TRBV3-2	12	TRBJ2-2	ASSQGQGAKGLF
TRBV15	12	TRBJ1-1	ATSRPTANTEAF
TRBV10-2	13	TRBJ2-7	ASRPAGTSSYEQY
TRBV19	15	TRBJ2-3	ASSIAGTGGGTDTQY
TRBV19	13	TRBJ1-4	ASTSMLATNEKLF
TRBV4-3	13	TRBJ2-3	ASSQDLRNTDTQY
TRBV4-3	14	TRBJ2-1	ASSLDRFTDYNEQF
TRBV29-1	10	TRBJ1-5	SAQDSNQPQH
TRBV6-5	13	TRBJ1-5	ASSYGTGGNQPQH
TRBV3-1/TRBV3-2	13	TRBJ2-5	ASSHLSRGRETQY
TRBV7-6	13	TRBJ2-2	ASSRLVINTGELF
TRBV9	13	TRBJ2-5	ASSVGATSQETQY
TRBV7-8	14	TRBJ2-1	ASSHRPGQGENEQF
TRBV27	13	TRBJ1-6	ASSWGGQGSSPLH
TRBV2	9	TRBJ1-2	ASRSLDGYT
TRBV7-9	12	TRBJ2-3	ASSPGTRPDTQY
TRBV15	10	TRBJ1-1	ATSRDGLEAF
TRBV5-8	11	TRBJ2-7	ASTRTGGYEQY
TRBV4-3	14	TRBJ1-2	ASSQERTGSVVGYT
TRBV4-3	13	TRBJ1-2	ASSQSGTGVLGYT
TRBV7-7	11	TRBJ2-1	ASSRGQLNEQF
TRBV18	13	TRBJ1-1	ASSPRVGGDTEAF
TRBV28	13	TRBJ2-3	ASSLMGQGEYTQY
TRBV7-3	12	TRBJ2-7	ASSIGQGTYEQY
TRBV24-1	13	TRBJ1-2	ATSDPGTGNYGYT
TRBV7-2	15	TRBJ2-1	ASSLSGRGVSNNEQF
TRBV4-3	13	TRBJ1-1	ASSQGTGSETEAF
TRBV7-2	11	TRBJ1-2	ASSSQGNYGYT
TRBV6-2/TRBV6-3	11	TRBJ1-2	ASSHTGDYGYT
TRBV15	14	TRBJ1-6	ATSGGLGNNNSPLH